The 21 T cell receptor beta chains below all came from one sample that was sequenced in a study of blood T cell repertoires in COVID-19. Sequencing used immunoSEQ multiplex PCR; TCRdb keeps in-frame clones, though not all of them. The repertoire includes over 120,000 clones, around 80% of them detected once, and 6% sits in the top ten. Material for sequencing was PBMCs or T cells enriched from blood (not recorded which). The receptors here all came from a woman aged 45-65 years who had recovered from COVID-19.

Only a few counts were recorded for this clone. The chain recombines TRBV28 with TRBJ1-2; D is perhaps TRBD1 (6 bases). CDR3 length equals 16 residues. Germline loops: CDR1 MDHEN, CDR2 SYDVKM. V lost 8 bases to trimming and J lost 8 bases, with 27 bases between them. CDR3 amino acids: CASHPGGGFGILGYTF. The CDR3 coding sequence is TGTGCCAGCCATCCGGGAGGGGGATTTGGGATACTGGGCTACACCTTC.

CDR3 in DNA: TGTGCCAGCATCCACCCGGGACAACCGATTTGGACCTACGAGCAGTACGTC. Residues: CASIHPGQPIWTYEQYV. The rearrangement links TRBV2 to TRBJ2-7; a possible D gene is TRBD1 (6 bases). Trimming stripped 7 bases from V and 2 bases from J, with 24 bases between. This CDR3 region has 17 residues. The germline V gene has CDR1 SNHLY and CDR2 FYNNEI.

The rearrangement joins TRBV20-1 to TRBJ1-1; perhaps TRBD1 as D (5 bases). V was cut by 0 bases and J by 12 bases, with 11 bases left in between. The germline CDR1 and CDR2 sequences are DFQATT and SNEGSKA (reference sequence). The CDR3 contains 11 residues. CDR3 bases: TGCAGTGCTAGAGATGGAGGGGATCCTTTCTTT. Protein product: CSARDGGDPFF.

The V and J genes are TRBV28 and TRBJ2-3, with 7 bases lining up with TRBD2. This CDR3 spans 13 amino acids. With 3 bases clipped from V and 4 bases from J, the junction kept 1 base outside the gene matches. Germline CDR1 reads MDHEN; CDR2 reads SYDVKM. This chain's CDR3 is CASSFGRADTQYF. CDR3 nucleotides: TGTGCCAGCAGTTTTGGGAGGGCAGATACGCAGTATTTT.

Many counts were recorded for this clone. CDR3 in amino acids: CAWIGREPYF. Written as DNA, the CDR3 is TGTGCCTGGATAGGCAGGGAACCGTACTTC. The rearrangement links TRBV30 to TRBJ2-7; D is possibly TRBD1 (5 bases). The germline V gene has CDR1 GTSNPN and CDR2 SVGIG (reference sequence). V gave up 4 bases and J gave up 12 bases, with 13 bases separating them. This CDR3 spans 10 amino acids.

As DNA, the CDR3 is TGTGCCAGCAGCCAGACTAGCGGGGGTTTCCCTAGCACAGATACGCAGTATTTT. Translating gives CASSQTSGGFPSTDTQYF. The genes are TRBV2 and TRBJ2-3; 12 nucleotides align to TRBD2. This CDR3 region has 18 residues. The germline CDR1 and CDR2 sequences are SNHLY and FYNNEI. The junction had 10 bases not matched to a gene; V was cut back by 6 bases and J by 0 bases.

The chain links TRBV5-1 to TRBJ2-7; 7 bases align to TRBD2. With V trimmed by 0 bases and J by 5 bases, 5 bases remained unmatched. CDR1 is SGHRS, CDR2 YFSETQ, per germline. CDR3 length: 14 amino acids. In DNA, the CDR3 is TGCGCCAGCAGCTTGGGGGCAGGGACTAACGAGCAGTACTTC. Amino acids: CASSLGAGTNEQYF.

In its sample, this clone was seen a few times. The genes are TRBV6-1 and TRBJ1-1; the D gene is possibly TRBD1 (5 bases). Germline V gene sequence: CDR1 MNHNS, CDR2 SASEGT. V dropped 2 bases and J dropped 4 bases, with 11 bases sitting between them. The CDR3 runs to 14 residues. The CDR3 nucleotides are TGTGCCAGCAGTGAATTGGGGGGGAGCACTGAAGCTTTCTTT. It codes for CASSELGGSTEAFF.

The CDR3: CAISGRTGGMSNQPQHF. In DNA form, the CDR3 reads TGTGCCATCAGTGGCCGGACAGGGGGCATGAGCAATCAGCCCCAGCATTTT. V gene TRBV10-3 combines with J gene TRBJ1-5, with 11 bases fitting TRBD1. Trimming cost V 4 bases and J 1 base; bases outside gene matches: 6. This CDR3 region has 17 residues. Looked up from germline, CDR1 is ENHRY and CDR2 is SYGVKD.

V is TRBV28 and J is TRBJ1-2; D might be TRBD1 (5 bases). CDR1 MDHEN and CDR2 SYDVKM come from the germline V gene. The V end was cut by 1 base, the J end by 8 bases, with 17 bases between. This CDR3 is built from 15 residues. CDR3 residues: CASSLFAWGYGGYTF. The DNA of the CDR3 is TGTGCCAGCAGTTTATTCGCGTGGGGCTATGGCGGCTACACCTTC.

The CDR3 region is CASSHQTRGRAPYEQYF. DNA of the CDR3: TGTGCCAGCAGCCATCAAACCAGGGGGCGGGCACCCTACGAGCAGTACTTC. J is TRBJ2-7 and V is TRBV21-1; the table's D call of TRBD1 was not tested on the DNA. TRBV21-1 is flagged as a pseudogene. This CDR3 spans 17 amino acids.

The chain combines TRBV7-3 with TRBJ2-1; 7 bases line up with TRBD1. In germline, CDR1 is SGHTA, CDR2 FQGTGA. Losses at the gene ends were 5 bases for V and 7 bases for J; bases not matched to a gene: 5. The CDR3 contains 13 residues. DNA of the CDR3: TGTGCCAGCAGCACGGACAGGCGGAATGAGCAGTTCTTC. It is translated as CASSTDRRNEQFF.

This clone was detected once. The chain is built from TRBV7-9 and TRBJ2-2; 9 bases match TRBD1. CDR1 SEHNR and CDR2 FQNEAQ come from the germline V gene (reference sequence). V shed 2 bases, J shed 4 bases, and the junction held 5 bases outside the gene matches. There are 16 residues in the CDR3. CDR3 in amino acids: CASSLRGQGGTGELFF. CDR3 DNA: TGTGCCAGCAGCTTACGGGGACAGGGTGGCACCGGGGAGCTGTTTTTT. Full variable domain (outside the CDR3, taken from reference TRBV7-9 and TRBJ2-2): DTGVSQNPRHKITKRGQNVTFRCDPISEHNRLYWYRQTLGQGPEFLTYFQNEAQLEKSRLLSDRFSAERPKGSFSTLEIQRTEQGDSAMYLCASSLRGQGGTGELFFGEGSRLTVL.

The gene calls are TRBV2 and TRBJ2-7; 9 nucleotides line up with TRBD2. This CDR3 contains 15 residues. Germline trimming cut 5 bases from V and 5 bases from J; bases unmatched to any gene: 10. From germline, CDR1 is SNHLY and CDR2 FYNNEI. CDR3 residues: CASSPRVRGGNEQYF. The CDR3 DNA sequence: TGTGCCAGCAGTCCCCGGGTGCGGGGGGGTAACGAGCAGTACTTC. Based on the CDR3 plus reference TRBV2 and TRBJ2-7, the full variable domain is EPEVTQTPSHQVTQMGQEVILRCVPISNHLYFYWYRQILGQKVEFLVSFYNNEISEKSEIFDDQFSVERPDGSNFTLKIRSTKLEDSAMYFCASSPRVRGGNEQYFGPGTRLTVT.

CDR3 protein: CASSQDLASGEQYF. The CDR3 DNA follows: TGTGCCAGCAGCCAAGATCTGGCTAGCGGCGAGCAGTACTTC. The chain joins TRBV3-1 (or the pseudogene TRBV3-2) to TRBJ2-7, with 7 bases matching TRBD2. CDR1 and CDR2 from the germline V gene are LGHDT and YNNKEL (reference sequence). V gave up 0 bases and J gave up 6 bases; unmatched junction bases: 5. The CDR3 totals 14 residues.

The gene calls are TRBV19 and TRBJ1-4, with 7 bases that match TRBD1. This CDR3 has 16 amino acids. Germline CDR1 and CDR2: LNHDA and SQIVND (reference sequence). The trim removed 5 bases at V and 0 bases at J, leaving 6 bases unmatched. The CDR3 sequence: CASSFGTAATNEKLFF. The CDR3 DNA follows: TGTGCCAGTAGTTTCGGGACAGCGGCAACTAATGAAAAACTGTTTTTT.

V is TRBV5-1 and J is TRBJ2-2; D is uncertain. The CDR3 loop spans 17 amino acids. The V end lost 4 bases, the J end lost 2 bases, and 18 bases lay between the germline ends. Germline lookup yields CDR1 SGHRS and CDR2 YFSETQ. CDR3 loop: CASSGQPGSHNTGELFF. In DNA form, the CDR3 reads TGCGCCAGCAGCGGGCAGCCCGGTAGTCACAACACCGGGGAGCTGTTTTTT.

The chain carries TRBV5-4 and TRBJ2-3; 10 nucleotides match TRBD1. Germline lookup yields CDR1 SGHNT and CDR2 YYREEE (reference sequence). V shed 0 bases and J 3 bases; nucleotides not matched to a gene: 4. The CDR3 has 16 amino acids. The CDR3 nucleotides are TGTGCCAGCAGCTTGGCTGGACAGGGGGAGACAGATACGCAGTATTTT. It specifies CASSLAGQGETDTQYF.

The rearrangement uses TRBV10-3 and TRBJ1-2; a possible D gene is TRBD1 (5 bases). The germline gives CDR1 ENHRY, CDR2 SYGVKD. V gave up 0 bases and J gave up 11 bases, with 16 bases separating them. The CDR3 consists of 14 residues. The CDR3, as DNA: TGTGCCATCAGTGAGTCTGACAGCGAAAACAGGTACACCTTC. Protein product: CAISESDSENRYTF.

This clone was recorded a few times. The chain couples TRBV19 to TRBJ1-4; weak D call: TRBD1 (6 bases). The V and J ends lost 5 bases and 5 bases respectively, with 12 bases between them. The CDR3 has 14 amino acids. Germline CDR1 reads LNHDA; CDR2 reads SQIVND (reference sequence). Here the CDR3 reads CASSYGTRNEKLFF. DNA of the CDR3: TGTGCCAGTAGTTACGGGACACGCAATGAAAAACTGTTTTTT.

This chain uses TRBV2 with TRBJ1-1; maybe TRBD1 (6 bases). CDR1 SNHLY and CDR2 FYNNEI come from the germline V gene. The CDR3 has 13 amino acids. V gave up 7 bases and J gave up 5 bases, with 14 bases separating them. This CDR3 reads CASIKEGGTEAFF. The CDR3 DNA reads as TGTGCCAGCATCAAGGAAGGGGGAACTGAAGCTTTCTTT.